Sequencing of this TCR beta chain was carried out in a study of shared clonotypes between healthy human individuals (dated by TCRdb to about 2020). Some background on the complete study: The cohort included a few men and two women between 18 and 49 years of age. Per donor, three plates each were used for CD4 naive and CD4 memory, two for CD8 naive, and one for CD8 memory. The study deeply sequenced blood TCR repertoires of five healthy adults to estimate repertoire size and the extent of clonotype sharing between individuals. To increase sequencing depth and limit assay-specific biases, different laboratories used diverse techniques to prepare libraries and sequence TCR repertoires. Leukapheresis yielded between about 0.85 and 10 billion PBMCs per donor. Study-level results and caveats: The genetic and exposure-history diversity represented was limited by the small number of donors. Larger estimated clonotype richness was generally found for naive subsets than for memory subsets. Pairwise subsampling led to the expectation that sequencing depth would affect the degree of clonotype sharing among donors. When several donors were compared, the shared fraction of clonotypes was about 5.5% for naive CD4, over 3% for naive CD8, 2.3% for memory CD4, and 0.3% to 0.5% for memory CD8. Compared with non-shared clonotypes, the clonotypes found in all four sorted-subset donors had higher generation probabilities. Sampling was restricted to blood, and TCR repertoires in tissues likely differ from the TCR repertoires found in blood. Even with the large sequencing depth, rarefaction of the sorted-subset datasets indicated that sequencing was incomplete.

Donors were healthy HIV-negative adults with no recently reported acute infections or vaccinations. Only Caucasian adults living in Nashville, Tennessee, USA were represented among the donors. CD4+ T cells were enriched by magnetic negative selection; naive cells were then positively selected on CD45RA, and the negative fraction formed the memory subset. After blood collection by leukapheresis, PBMCs were isolated using Ficoll-Histopaque density gradient centrifugation and then cryopreserved in the vapor phase of liquid nitrogen. Purity and quantity of every magnetically sorted T cell population were checked by analytical flow cytometry. From each sorted fraction, genomic DNA was isolated and quantified by UV absorbance on a Nanodrop 2000c. From its cysteine to its phenylalanine, the CDR3 spans 15 amino acids. The read is trimmed to its CDR3 DNA, 45 bases read in frame from base 1. V and J lose 1 base and 3 bases, and a span of 10 bases separates them. The germline V gene encodes CDR1 SSHAT and CDR2 FNYEAQ (reference sequence).

In regard to this clone: Its antigen specificity is not known. Nothing much larger sits one base from this clone, and base qualities are not available.

Using the deep immunoSEQ assay, TCR CDR3 regions were amplified from genomic DNA by multiplex PCR. Extracted genomic DNA from each cell subset was distributed evenly across all wells of several immunoSEQ 96-well plates, and each plate was treated as a replicate. For sorted subsets, each replicate PCR was loaded with 200 ng genomic DNA, equivalent to 30,000 or so T cell genomes. The purified libraries were quantified using a Qubit 3.0 fluorometer, sized with a Bioanalyzer 2100, and then quantified again using the KAPA Library Quantification kit. A separate single-read 150-cycle Illumina NextSeq 550 flow cell was used to sequence each immunoSEQ 96-well plate. On the authors' methods: Because the immunoSEQ output held only junctional sequences and lacked quality scores, the filtering could not match the filtering applied to full-length reads. Sequences were annotated with PyIR, a Python wrapper for IgBLAST v1.9, and V/J genes and CDR3 were assigned using IMGT germline references. Reads with weak V/J assignments (E-value above 1e-6), missing CDR3, stop codons, out-of-frame junctions, or ambiguous translated residues were removed. V3J clonotypes were defined by identical inferred V gene, J gene, and CDR3 amino acid sequence. Percentage overlap between repertoires was computed as shared unique clonotypes divided by the size of the smaller repertoire. Three approaches were used to assess repertoire richness: RTK rarefaction, the Chao1 estimator, and Recon v2.1 estimates of unobserved clonotypes. Generation probabilities were computed with OLGA for all TCRbeta clonotypes obtained by the gDNA method from four donors. This is the immuneACCESS table as TCRdb keeps it, with only in-frame sequences that have V and J called. A part of the clones is gone; compared with another copy, unresolved V genes explain less than half, and the rest is unexplained. V and J calls and clone size come straight from that table; D and trimming were deduced from the DNA. The sample records over a million clones, around 97% of which are singletons. The ten biggest clones cover over 1% of the sample.

Here the chain combines TRBV7-7 and TRBJ2-1; perhaps TRBD1 is the D gene, with 6 bases matching. Sequencing used naive CD4+ T cells sorted from blood. In light of the paper, this sample's cell subset or site label describes: CD45RA+ positively selected. This clonotype was sampled from a man aged 30 to 45 in good health. The CDR3 region has the sequence CASSLGQGLYNEQFF. The nucleotide sequence reads TGTGCCAGCAGCTTAGGGCAGGGGCTCTACAATGAGCAGTTCTTC.